This TCR beta chain comes out of a study of T cell responses to AZD1222 COVID-19 vaccine. Study outcomes and limitations: Repertoire sampling happened only post peak T cell response. A reported finding is that nearly half of spike-specific TCRs target unmutated variant regions. Clonal diversity may have been underestimated, and the donors were mostly white British, with more females than males.

With V trimmed by 3 bases and J by 0 bases, 9 bases remained unmatched. The germline V gene encodes CDR1 SGHTA and CDR2 FQGNSA. The CDR3 sequence is 17 residues long. Profiled with immunoSEQ multiplex PCR; TCRdb holds only in-frame clones, not every one. The data hold about 120,000 clones, with more than 70% observed a single time. Notes on this clone: No antigen is known for it.

This chain links TRBV7-2 with TRBJ1-1; 8 bases align to TRBD1. The source was peripheral blood, collected on day 0 of AZD1222 vaccination. The receptor was derived from an adult in good health. CDR3 in amino acids: CASSLGGQGLLNTEAFF. Here the CDR3 DNA reads TGTGCCAGCAGCTTGGGAGGACAGGGACTTCTGAACACTGAAGCTTTCTTT.